The 19 T cell receptor beta chains reported below all come from one sample, sequenced in a study of blood T cell repertoires in COVID-19 (dated by TCRdb to between 2020 and 2021). Library generation was performed with the immunoSEQ multiplex PCR assay. Entries here come from immuneACCESS through TCRdb and include only in-frame sequences with V and J called. Some clones fail to appear in such tables; in the studies checked, an unresolved V gene covers under half of the shortfall, and the cause of the remainder is unknown. The sample profile shows around 200,000 clones; roughly 89% of them were found once. Clones ranked in the top ten supply 0.55% to 0.8% of the sample. Specimen: peripheral blood. These receptors originate from a man in his fifties or sixties with acute or convalescent COVID-19.

The rearrangement joins TRBV28 to TRBJ2-3, with 10 bases lining up with TRBD2. Germline V CDR1 and CDR2: MDHEN, SYDVKM. V shed 5 bases and J 3 bases; nucleotides not matched to a gene: 5. This CDR3 comprises 15 residues. The chain's CDR3 is CASSGAGGPTDTQYF. CDR3 coding DNA: TGTGCCAGCAGTGGAGCGGGAGGGCCGACAGATACGCAGTATTTT.

This chain uses TRBV5-6 with TRBJ2-3, with TRBD2 matching 11 bases. V lost 4 bases, J lost 5 bases, and 15 bases stayed unmatched. Germline CDR1 reads SGHDT; CDR2 reads YYEEEE. The CDR3 extends over 18 amino acids. This CDR3 is CASSAPLAGAAFEDTQYF. The DNA for the CDR3 is TGTGCCAGCAGCGCACCACTAGCGGGGGCAGCATTTGAAGATACGCAGTATTTT.

The chain has TRBV6-2 or TRBV6-3 and TRBJ1-1; no definite D call. Trimming took 6 bases from V and 7 from J, leaving 12 bases between them. The germline V gene encodes CDR1 MNHEY and CDR2 SVGEGT. The CDR3 has 12 residues. CDR3 residues: CASSPLGSEAFF. The CDR3 bases are TGTGCCAGCAGCCCCCTGGGGAGTGAAGCTTTCTTT.

This clone turned up a few times. The chain joins TRBV18 to TRBJ2-7; 7 bases agree with TRBD1. V shed 3 bases and J 5 bases; nucleotides not matched to a gene: 1. Germline V gene lookup returns CDR1 KGHSH and CDR2 LQKENI. CDR3 size: 12 residues. CDR3 nucleotides: TGTGCCAGCTCACCTCAGGGGGACGAGCAGTACGTC. Translating gives CASSPQGDEQYV.

V is TRBV27 and J is TRBJ2-5, with a weak D call TRBD2 (6 bases). CDR3 length: 15 amino acids. In germline, CDR1 is MNHEY, CDR2 SMNVEV (reference sequence). V was trimmed by 5 bases and J by 2 bases, leaving 15 bases between them. CDR3 region: CASSPQIAEQETQYF. The CDR3 DNA reads as TGTGCCAGCAGTCCCCAAATAGCGGAACAAGAGACCCAGTACTTC.

The J gene is TRBJ1-1, the V gene TRBV19; possibly TRBD1 for D (6 bases). Germline CDR1 reads LNHDA; CDR2 reads SQIVND (reference sequence). This CDR3 comprises 15 residues. Trimming left V 3 bases short and J 0 bases short, with 11 bases between. CDR3 sequence (DNA): TGTGCCAGTAGTATCAACAGGGCCATGAACACTGAAGCTTTCTTT. It specifies CASSINRAMNTEAFF.

V is TRBV19 and J is TRBJ1-2, with TRBD1 matching 11 bases. Germline lookup yields CDR1 LNHDA and CDR2 SQIVND (reference sequence). V dropped 6 bases and J dropped 8; count of bases not matched to a gene: 5. This CDR3 comprises 13 residues. CDR3 nucleotides: TGTGCCAGTAGAGGACAGGGGGCGAGGGGCTACACCTTC. Translated: CASRGQGARGYTF.

This chain uses TRBV27 with TRBJ2-7; the match to TRBD2 covers 13 bases. Germline lookup yields CDR1 MNHEY and CDR2 SMNVEV (reference sequence). This CDR3 comprises 16 residues. Trimming took 6 bases from V and 6 from J; bases not matched to a gene: 11. The CDR3 is CASRRVWTSGSIEQYF. The CDR3 DNA sequence: TGTGCCAGCAGACGAGTATGGACTAGCGGGAGTATCGAGCAGTACTTC.

The V gene is TRBV3-1 (or the pseudogene TRBV3-2), the J gene TRBJ1-5; 9 bases agree with TRBD1. This CDR3 comprises 17 residues. Trimming removed 1 base from V and 0 bases from J; junction bases left unmatched: 4. Germline loops: CDR1 LGHDT, CDR2 YNNKEL (reference sequence). The chain's CDR3 is CASSQGGQGNSNQPQHF. The CDR3 nucleotides are TGTGCCAGCAGCCAAGGGGGACAGGGCAATAGCAATCAGCCCCAGCATTTT.

The V and J genes are TRBV29-1 and TRBJ2-2, with D possibly TRBD2 on 6 matching bases. Looked up from germline, CDR1 is SQVTM and CDR2 is ANQGSEA. The V gene lost 5 bases and the J gene lost 3 bases, with 13 bases spanning the gap. This CDR3 is 14 amino acids long. The CDR3 loop reads CSVRTEGHTGELFF. Here the CDR3 DNA reads TGCAGCGTTCGGACGGAGGGCCACACCGGGGAGCTGTTTTTT.

The gene calls are TRBV9 and TRBJ2-5; 7 bases match TRBD1. CDR3 length: 17 amino acids. V was pared by 3 bases and J by 4 bases, with 15 bases of the junction left unmatched. CDR1 and CDR2 (germline): SGDLS, YYNGEE. CDR3 in DNA: TGTGCCAGCAGCGCAGCAGATTTCGACAGGGCCGGAGAGACCCAGTACTTC. It translates to CASSAADFDRAGETQYF.

The chain links TRBV18 to TRBJ2-3; a weak D match, TRBD2 (5 bases). Between the trimmed V and J ends, which lost 2 bases and 6 bases, there was a span of 9 bases. The CDR3 covers 13 residues. Germline V gene sequence: CDR1 KGHSH, CDR2 LQKENI. The CDR3 bases are TGTGCCAGCTCACCAGGGAGTCTGGATACGCAGTATTTT. It codes for CASSPGSLDTQYF.

This clone was picked up one time. The chain couples TRBV28 to TRBJ2-6; 8 bases are shared with TRBD1. The V gene end was trimmed by 5 bases and the J gene end by 0 bases; junction bases not matched to a gene: 6. CDR1 is MDHEN and CDR2 is SYDVKM in the germline V gene. The CDR3 loop spans 17 amino acids. CDR3 in amino acids: CASSRTGYYSGANVLTF. CDR3 DNA: TGTGCCAGCAGTCGGACAGGGTACTACTCTGGGGCCAACGTCCTGACTTTC.

V gene TRBV3-1 (or the pseudogene TRBV3-2) combines with J gene TRBJ2-7; possibly TRBD1 for D (5 bases). Between the trimmed V and J ends, which lost 4 bases and 0 bases, there was a span of 16 bases. Germline V gene lookup returns CDR1 LGHDT and CDR2 YNNKEL (reference sequence). The CDR3 is 16 residues long. CDR3 nucleotide sequence: TGTGCCAGCAGCCCAAACAGTCAGGGCAGCTCCTACGAGCAGTACTTC. Amino acid sequence: CASSPNSQGSSYEQYF.

The gene calls are TRBV27 and TRBJ1-1; 8 bases are a match to TRBD1. CDR1 and CDR2 (germline): MNHEY, SMNVEV (reference sequence). The CDR3 has 17 amino acids. Losses at the gene ends were 5 bases for V and 0 bases for J; bases not matched to a gene: 11. The CDR3 is CASSSRDRTRMNTEAFF. The CDR3 DNA is TGTGCCAGCAGTAGCCGGGACAGGACGCGAATGAACACTGAAGCTTTCTTT.

The sample holds one count of this clone. This chain links TRBV5-4 with TRBJ1-6; D is ambiguous. The CDR3 loop spans 15 amino acids. Germline lookup yields CDR1 SGHNT and CDR2 YYREEE (reference sequence). V was shortened by 0 bases and J by 3 bases, with 7 bases between the two germline ends. CDR3 in DNA: TGTGCCAGCAGCTTGGGTCACGGCTATAATTCACCCCTCCACTTT. This encodes CASSLGHGYNSPLHF.

This chain joins TRBV28 and TRBJ2-1; perhaps TRBD2 as D (6 bases). The germline V and J ends were trimmed by 6 bases and 0 bases, with 12 bases remaining between them. The CDR3 contains 15 residues. CDR1 is MDHEN, CDR2 SYDVKM, per germline. CDR3 region: CASRTLASSYNEQFF. The CDR3 nucleotides read TGTGCCAGCAGGACACTAGCTAGCTCCTACAATGAGCAGTTCTTC.

The chain uses TRBV6-5 and TRBJ2-3; 9 bases fit TRBD1. Germline CDR1 and CDR2: MNHEY and SVGAGI. This CDR3 region has 15 residues. The trim removed 6 bases at V and 7 bases at J, leaving 11 bases unmatched. The CDR3 nucleotides are TGTGCCAGCAGAACCGGGACAGGGCAAGTTAATACGCAGTATTTT. Its translation is CASRTGTGQVNTQYF.

The V gene is TRBV7-9, the J gene TRBJ2-1; TRBD1 aligns across 7 bases. V shed 6 bases, J shed 3 bases, and the junction held 11 bases outside the gene matches. This CDR3 has 16 amino acids. CDR1 and CDR2 (germline): SEHNR, FQNEAQ (reference sequence). CDR3 sequence: CASRRPRTGNYNEQFF. CDR3 in DNA: TGTGCCAGCAGACGACCTAGGACAGGCAACTACAATGAGCAGTTCTTC.